These 17 T cell receptor beta chains share one sample of origin, sequenced in a study of T cells in Graves' hyperthyroidism and ophthalmopathy. Researchers amplified the TCR beta CDR3 regions from RNA transcripts. Researchers ran a first-round RT-PCR on the TCR CDR3 using the HTBI primer set. TCRdb fed the multiplex PCR reads into MiXCR, producing one record per CDR3 protein. The data hold 300,000 to 400,000 distinct CDR3 sequences, with around a sixth observed a single time. The sample was blood. The receptors were gathered from a woman in her fifties or sixties with Graves' hyperthyroidism.

The gene calls are TRBV27 and TRBJ2-7; TRBD2 is a possible D gene (6 bases). The CDR3 spans 13 residues. Deletions cut 6 bases from V and 2 bases from J, with 11 bases between. Per germline, CDR1 MNHEY and CDR2 SMNVEV (reference sequence). Here the CDR3 reads CASSPGGTYEQYV. DNA of the CDR3: TGTGCCAGCAGCCCCGGCGGGACCTACGAGCAGTACGTC.

This clonotype was seen many times. This CDR3 is CASTLGASFEDEQFF. The CDR3 DNA is TGTGCCAGCACCCTGGGGGCTAGCTTCGAGGATGAGCAGTTCTTC. The V gene is TRBV27, the J gene TRBJ2-1; possible D gene TRBD1, 6 bases. The CDR3 has 15 residues. CDR1 and CDR2 from the germline V gene are MNHEY and SMNVEV (reference sequence). The germline V and J ends were trimmed by 7 bases and 8 bases, with 21 bases remaining between them.

In this sample, this clonotype turned up a few times. The rearrangement links TRBV7-9 to TRBJ2-4; no definite D call. This CDR3 comprises 14 residues. CDR1 is SEHNR, CDR2 FQNEAQ, per germline (reference sequence). Trimming left V 0 bases short and J 5 bases short, with 8 bases between. CDR3 bases: TGTGCCAGCAGCTTAGCGGGGATGGAAAACATTCAGTACTTC. Protein: CASSLAGMENIQYF.

In its sample, this clonotype was seen a few times. This sequence joins TRBV2 and TRBJ2-2, with D tentatively TRBD2 (7 bases). The CDR3 spans 15 residues. The germline V gene encodes CDR1 SNHLY and CDR2 FYNNEI. V was pared by 4 bases and J by 5 bases, with 14 bases between. As DNA, the CDR3 is TGTGCCAGCAGTGCTTCGGGGGGCGGGACCGGGGAGCTGTTTTTT. The encoded protein is CASSASGGGTGELFF.

The gene calls are TRBV12-3 or TRBV12-4 and TRBJ2-5; D perhaps matches TRBD2 (6 bases). The CDR3 is made up of 14 amino acids. V lost 8 bases to trimming and J lost 5 bases, with 18 bases between them. The DNA of the CDR3 is TGTGCCAGCTGCCGGGTTAGCGGCAGGGAGACCCAGTACTTC. It specifies CASCRVSGRETQYF.

The gene calls are TRBV3-1 and TRBJ2-1; 8 bases agree with TRBD2. CDR3 length equals 16 residues. Germline V gene lookup returns CDR1 LGHDT and CDR2 YNNKEL (reference sequence). The junction had 5 bases not matched to a gene; V was cut back by 4 bases and J by 0 bases. Here the CDR3 DNA reads TGTGCCAGCAGCCCAGCCGGGACTAGCTCCTACAATGAGCAGTTCTTC. Its translation is CASSPAGTSSYNEQFF.

This clonotype was seen ten or more times. This chain joins TRBV13 and TRBJ2-1, with 8 bases lining up with TRBD2. V trimming: 2 bases; J trimming: 0 bases; junction bases outside the gene matches: 6. Germline CDR1 is PRHDT and CDR2 is FYEKMQ (reference sequence). The CDR3 runs 17 residues. CDR3 sequence: CASSLFGAGGSYNEQFF. The CDR3 DNA sequence: TGTGCCAGCAGCTTATTTGGTGCGGGAGGCTCCTACAATGAGCAGTTCTTC.

The chain links TRBV20-1 to TRBJ2-3, with 8 bases lining up with TRBD2. V dropped 4 bases and J dropped 2; count of bases not matched to a gene: 8. CDR1 and CDR2 from the germline V gene are DFQATT and SNEGSKA (reference sequence). This CDR3 has 15 amino acids. The CDR3 protein is CSATLAGWDTDTQYF. CDR3 coding DNA: TGCAGTGCTACCTTAGCGGGATGGGACACAGATACGCAGTATTTT.

The chain carries TRBV3-1 and TRBJ2-4; D not resolved. V lost 2 bases and J lost 13, with 18 bases in between. This CDR3 has 14 amino acids. Germline V CDR1 and CDR2: LGHDT, YNNKEL (reference sequence). Here the CDR3 DNA reads TGTGCCAGCAGCCAACAACCCTGGGCGTCTATACAGTACTTC. Its translation: CASSQQPWASIQYF.

This clonotype has only a few counts. The gene calls are TRBV3-1 and TRBJ2-2; the D gene is possibly TRBD2 (7 bases). CDR1 and CDR2 from the germline V gene are LGHDT and YNNKEL (reference sequence). V lost 1 base to trimming and J lost 3 bases, with 9 bases between them. This CDR3 is built from 15 residues. The CDR3 region has the DNA TGTGCCAGCAGCCAAGGGGGGGGCGACACCGGGGAGCTGTTTTTT. It specifies CASSQGGGDTGELFF.

V and J are TRBV10-3 and TRBJ2-1; 10 bases are shared with TRBD1. V gave up 6 bases and J gave up 7 bases; unmatched junction bases: 9. This CDR3 has 15 amino acids. CDR1 and CDR2 (germline): ENHRY, SYGVKD. Here the CDR3 reads CAISRPGQGKNEQFF. The CDR3 DNA sequence: TGTGCCATCAGCCGTCCGGGACAGGGGAAAAATGAGCAGTTCTTC.

This clonotype appeared a few times. An end of the junction differs from the germline gene, which may be a read error. The genes are TRBV3-1 and TRBJ2-5; the D is unclear. Per the germline V gene, CDR1 is LGHDT and CDR2 is YNNKEL (reference sequence). The CDR3 runs 12 residues. In DNA form, the CDR3 reads TGTGCCAGCAGCCAAGAGAGAGAGGCCCAGTACTTC. This translates into CASSQEREAQYF.

This rearrangement joins TRBV28 to TRBJ2-1; 13 nucleotides match TRBD2. CDR1 is MDHEN, CDR2 SYDVKM, per germline. V was pared by 2 bases and J by 2 bases, with 6 bases of the junction left unmatched. The CDR3 consists of 18 residues. This CDR3 is CASSLVTSGRVAYNEQFF. The CDR3 DNA follows: TGTGCCAGCAGTTTAGTCACTAGCGGGAGGGTCGCCTACAATGAGCAGTTCTTC.

This sequence joins TRBV5-1 and TRBJ2-1, with a weak D call TRBD2 (5 bases). Trimming left V 0 bases short and J 7 bases short, with 14 bases between. The CDR3 is 15 amino acids. The V gene's germline CDR1 is SGHRS and CDR2 YFSETQ. The CDR3 bases are TGCGCCAGCAGCTTGGGCGGGTATGGGGTAAATGAGCAGTTCTTC. Its translation is CASSLGGYGVNEQFF.

This chain joins TRBV20-1 and TRBJ2-2; 7 bases are a match to TRBD2. The CDR3 spans 14 residues. Germline CDR1 DFQATT, CDR2 SNEGSKA (reference sequence). The trim removed 7 bases at V and 1 base at J, leaving 6 bases unmatched. CDR3 nucleotides: TGCAGTGGTAGGGCGGGGGTGAACACCGGGGAGCTGTTTTTT. Translated: CSGRAGVNTGELFF.

The chain joins TRBV30 to TRBJ2-3, with D maybe TRBD2 (5 bases). Germline V lookup: CDR1 GTSNPN, CDR2 SVGIG (reference sequence). Trimming shortened V by 4 bases and J by 6 bases, and 8 bases separated the two germline ends. The CDR3 totals 11 residues. The chain's CDR3 is CAWNRGDTQYF. The CDR3 nucleotides are TGTGCCTGGAACCGAGGGGATACGCAGTATTTT.

V gene TRBV12-3 or TRBV12-4 combines with J gene TRBJ2-5, with D perhaps matching TRBD1 or TRBD2 (5 bases each). The V and J ends lost 5 bases and 7 bases respectively, with 23 bases between them. CDR3 size: 16 residues. The CDR3 DNA follows: TGTGCCAGCAGTCCTAGCAAACAGGTTTCAAGGGGGACCCAGTACTTC. Protein: CASSPSKQVSRGTQYF.